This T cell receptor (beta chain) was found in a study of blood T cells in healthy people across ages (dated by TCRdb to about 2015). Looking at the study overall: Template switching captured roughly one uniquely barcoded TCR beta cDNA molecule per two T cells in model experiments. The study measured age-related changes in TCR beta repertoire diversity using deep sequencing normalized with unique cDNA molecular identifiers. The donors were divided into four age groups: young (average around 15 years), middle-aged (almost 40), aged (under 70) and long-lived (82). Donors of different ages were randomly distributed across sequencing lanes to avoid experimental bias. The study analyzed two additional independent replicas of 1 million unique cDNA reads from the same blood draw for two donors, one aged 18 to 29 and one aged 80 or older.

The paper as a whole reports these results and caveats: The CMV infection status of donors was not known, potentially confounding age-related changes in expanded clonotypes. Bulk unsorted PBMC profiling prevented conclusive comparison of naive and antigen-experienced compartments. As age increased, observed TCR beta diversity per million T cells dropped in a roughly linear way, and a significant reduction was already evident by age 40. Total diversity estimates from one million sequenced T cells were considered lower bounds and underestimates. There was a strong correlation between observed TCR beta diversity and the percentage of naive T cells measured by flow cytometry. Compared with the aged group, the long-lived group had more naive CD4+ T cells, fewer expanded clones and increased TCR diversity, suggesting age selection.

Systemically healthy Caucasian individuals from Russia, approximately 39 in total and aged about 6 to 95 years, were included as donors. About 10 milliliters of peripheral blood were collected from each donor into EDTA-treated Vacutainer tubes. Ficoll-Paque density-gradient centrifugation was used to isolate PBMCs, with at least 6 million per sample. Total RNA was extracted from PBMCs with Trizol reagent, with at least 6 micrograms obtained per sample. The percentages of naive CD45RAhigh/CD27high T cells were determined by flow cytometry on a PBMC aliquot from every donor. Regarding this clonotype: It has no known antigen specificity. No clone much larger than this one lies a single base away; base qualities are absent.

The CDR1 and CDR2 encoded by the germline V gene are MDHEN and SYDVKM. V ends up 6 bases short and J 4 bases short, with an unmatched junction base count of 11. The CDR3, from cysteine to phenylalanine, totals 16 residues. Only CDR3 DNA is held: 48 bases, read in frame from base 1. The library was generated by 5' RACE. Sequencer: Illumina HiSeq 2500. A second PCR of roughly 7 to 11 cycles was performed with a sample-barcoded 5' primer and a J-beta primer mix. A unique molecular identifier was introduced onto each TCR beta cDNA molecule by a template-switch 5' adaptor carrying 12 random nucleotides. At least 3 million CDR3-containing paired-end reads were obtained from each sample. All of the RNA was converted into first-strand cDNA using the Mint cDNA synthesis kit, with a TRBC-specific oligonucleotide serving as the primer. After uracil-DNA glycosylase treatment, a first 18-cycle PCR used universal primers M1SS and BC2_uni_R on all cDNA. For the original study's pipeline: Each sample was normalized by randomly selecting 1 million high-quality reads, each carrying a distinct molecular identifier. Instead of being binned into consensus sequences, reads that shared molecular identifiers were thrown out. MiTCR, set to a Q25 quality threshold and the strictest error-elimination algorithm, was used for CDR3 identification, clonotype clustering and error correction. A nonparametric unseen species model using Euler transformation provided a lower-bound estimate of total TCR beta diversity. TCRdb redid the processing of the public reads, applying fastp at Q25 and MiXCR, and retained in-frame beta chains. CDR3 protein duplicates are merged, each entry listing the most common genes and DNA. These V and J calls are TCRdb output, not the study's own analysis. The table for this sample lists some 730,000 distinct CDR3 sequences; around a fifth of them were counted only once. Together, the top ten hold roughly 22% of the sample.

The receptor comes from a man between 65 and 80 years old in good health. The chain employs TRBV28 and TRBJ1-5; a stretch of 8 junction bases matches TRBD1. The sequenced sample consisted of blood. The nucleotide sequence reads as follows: TGTGCCAGCAGCTATACGGGACAGGTAGCGAATCAGCCCCAGCATTTT. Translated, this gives CASSYTGQVANQPQHF.